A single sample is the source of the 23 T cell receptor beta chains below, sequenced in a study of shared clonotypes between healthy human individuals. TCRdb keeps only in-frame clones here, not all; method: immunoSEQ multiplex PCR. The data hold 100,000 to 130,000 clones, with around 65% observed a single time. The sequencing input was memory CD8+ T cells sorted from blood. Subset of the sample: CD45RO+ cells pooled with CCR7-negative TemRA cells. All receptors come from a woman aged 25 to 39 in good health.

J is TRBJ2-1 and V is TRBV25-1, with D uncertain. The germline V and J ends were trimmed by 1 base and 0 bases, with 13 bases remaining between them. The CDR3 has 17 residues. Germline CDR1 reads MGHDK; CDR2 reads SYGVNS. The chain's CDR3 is CASSEWVDPSSYNEQFF. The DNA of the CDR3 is TGTGCCAGCAGTGAATGGGTTGATCCTAGCTCCTACAATGAGCAGTTCTTC.

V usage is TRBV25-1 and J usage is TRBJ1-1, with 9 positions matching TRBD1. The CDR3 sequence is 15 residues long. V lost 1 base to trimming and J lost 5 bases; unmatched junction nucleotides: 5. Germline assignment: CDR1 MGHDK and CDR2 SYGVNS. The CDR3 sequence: CASSEFKTGGTEAFF. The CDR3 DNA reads TGTGCCAGCAGTGAATTTAAGACAGGGGGGACTGAAGCTTTCTTT.

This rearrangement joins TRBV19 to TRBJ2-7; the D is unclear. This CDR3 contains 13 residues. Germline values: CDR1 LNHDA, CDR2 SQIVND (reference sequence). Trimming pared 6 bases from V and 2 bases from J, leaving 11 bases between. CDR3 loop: CASSAFSAYEQYF. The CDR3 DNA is TGTGCCAGTAGCGCCTTCTCTGCCTACGAGCAGTACTTC.

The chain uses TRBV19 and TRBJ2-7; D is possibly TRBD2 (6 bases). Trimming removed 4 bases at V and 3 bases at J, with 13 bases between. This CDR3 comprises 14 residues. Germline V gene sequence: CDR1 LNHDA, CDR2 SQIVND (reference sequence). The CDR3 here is CASSNPGTVYEQYF. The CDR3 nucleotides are TGTGCCAGTAGTAACCCCGGGACTGTCTACGAGCAGTACTTC.

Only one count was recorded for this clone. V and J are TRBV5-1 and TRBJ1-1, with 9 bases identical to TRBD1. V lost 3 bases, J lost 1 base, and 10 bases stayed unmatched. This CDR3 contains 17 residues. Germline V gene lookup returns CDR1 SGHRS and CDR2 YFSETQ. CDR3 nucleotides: TGCGCCAGCAGCTCCGATACCTGGACAGGGGAGAACACTGAAGCTTTCTTT. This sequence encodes CASSSDTWTGENTEAFF.

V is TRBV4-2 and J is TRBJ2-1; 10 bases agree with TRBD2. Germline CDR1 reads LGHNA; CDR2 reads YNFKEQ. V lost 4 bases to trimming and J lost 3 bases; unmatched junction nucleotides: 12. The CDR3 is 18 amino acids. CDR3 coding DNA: TGTGCCAGCAGCCTTAGAATCCTAGCGGGAGAGGGCTACAATGAGCAGTTCTTC. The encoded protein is CASSLRILAGEGYNEQFF.

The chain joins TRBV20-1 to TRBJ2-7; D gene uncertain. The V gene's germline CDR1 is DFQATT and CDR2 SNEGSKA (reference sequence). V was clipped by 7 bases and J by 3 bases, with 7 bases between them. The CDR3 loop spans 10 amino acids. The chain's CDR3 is CSGLDYEQYF. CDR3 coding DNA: TGCAGTGGACTGGACTACGAGCAGTACTTC.

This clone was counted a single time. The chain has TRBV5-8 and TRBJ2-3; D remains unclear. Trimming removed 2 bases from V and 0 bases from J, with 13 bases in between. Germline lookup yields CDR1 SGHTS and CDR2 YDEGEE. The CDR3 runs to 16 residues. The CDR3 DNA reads TGTGCCAGCAGCTTAGGCTTTGATTCTAGCACAGATACGCAGTATTTT. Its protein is CASSLGFDSSTDTQYF.

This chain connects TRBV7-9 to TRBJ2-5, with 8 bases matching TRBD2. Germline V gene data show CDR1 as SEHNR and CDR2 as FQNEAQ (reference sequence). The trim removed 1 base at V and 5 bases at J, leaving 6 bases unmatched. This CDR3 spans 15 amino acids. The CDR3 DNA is TGTGCCAGCAGCTTAGAAAGGGCTAGCGGGGAGACCCAGTACTTC. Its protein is CASSLERASGETQYF.

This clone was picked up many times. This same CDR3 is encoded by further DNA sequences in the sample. CDR3 residues: CAWRERTLNTEAFF. CDR3 coding DNA: TGTGCCTGGAGAGAACGGACACTGAACACTGAAGCTTTCTTT. The chain couples TRBV30 to TRBJ1-1; D might be TRBD1 (5 bases). V was trimmed by 3 bases and J by 0 bases, leaving 11 bases between them. The CDR3 totals 14 residues. CDR1 is GTSNPN, CDR2 SVGIG, per germline (reference sequence).

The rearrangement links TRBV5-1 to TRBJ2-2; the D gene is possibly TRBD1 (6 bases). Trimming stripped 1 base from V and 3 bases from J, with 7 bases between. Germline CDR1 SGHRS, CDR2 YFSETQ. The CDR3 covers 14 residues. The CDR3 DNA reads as TGCGCCAGCAGCTTGACAGGGTACACCGGGGAGCTGTTTTTT. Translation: CASSLTGYTGELFF.

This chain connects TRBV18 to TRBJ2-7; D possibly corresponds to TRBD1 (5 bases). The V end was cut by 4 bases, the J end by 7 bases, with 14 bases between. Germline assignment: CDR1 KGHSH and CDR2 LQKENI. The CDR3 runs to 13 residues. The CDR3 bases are TGTGCCAGCTCACGTCAGGGTGAATTAGAGCAGTACTTC. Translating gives CASSRQGELEQYF.

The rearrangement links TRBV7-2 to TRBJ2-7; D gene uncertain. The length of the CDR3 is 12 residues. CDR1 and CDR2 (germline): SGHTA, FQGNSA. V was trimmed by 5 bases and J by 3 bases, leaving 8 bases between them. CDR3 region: CASSPQVYEQYF. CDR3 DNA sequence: TGTGCCAGCAGCCCACAAGTCTACGAGCAGTACTTC.

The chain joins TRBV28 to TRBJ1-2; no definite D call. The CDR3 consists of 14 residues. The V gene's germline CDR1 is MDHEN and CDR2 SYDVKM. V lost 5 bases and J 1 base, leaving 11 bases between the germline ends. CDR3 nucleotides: TGTGCCAGCAGTATCGCTCAGTTTAACTATGGCTACACCTTC. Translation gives CASSIAQFNYGYTF.

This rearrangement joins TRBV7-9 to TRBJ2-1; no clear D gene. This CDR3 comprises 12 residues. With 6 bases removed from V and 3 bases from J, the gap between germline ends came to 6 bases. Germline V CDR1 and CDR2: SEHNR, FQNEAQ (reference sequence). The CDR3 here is CASRNNYNEQFF. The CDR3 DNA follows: TGTGCCAGCAGGAATAACTACAATGAGCAGTTCTTC.

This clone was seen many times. CDR3 loop: CASSLSPSIYNEQFF. The CDR3 region has the DNA TGTGCCAGCAGCTTAAGTCCTAGCATCTACAATGAGCAGTTCTTC. This chain joins TRBV7-8 and TRBJ2-1; weak D call: TRBD2 (5 bases). The germline V gene encodes CDR1 SGHVS and CDR2 FQNEAQ. The CDR3 loop spans 15 amino acids. Trimming pared 2 bases from V and 3 bases from J, leaving 11 bases between.

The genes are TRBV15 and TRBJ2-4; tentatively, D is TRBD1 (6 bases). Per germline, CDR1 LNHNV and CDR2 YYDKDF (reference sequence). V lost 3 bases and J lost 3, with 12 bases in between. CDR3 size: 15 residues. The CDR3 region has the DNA TGTGCCACCAGCAGGGGGGCATTGGTCAAAAACATTCAGTACTTC. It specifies CATSRGALVKNIQYF.

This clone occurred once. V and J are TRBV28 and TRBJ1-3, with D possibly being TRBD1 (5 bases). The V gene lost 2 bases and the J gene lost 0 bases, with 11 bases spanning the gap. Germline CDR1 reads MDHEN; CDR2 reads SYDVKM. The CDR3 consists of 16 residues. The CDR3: CASSLPQVRSGNTIYF. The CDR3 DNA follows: TGTGCCAGCAGTTTACCACAGGTTCGCTCTGGAAACACCATATATTTT.

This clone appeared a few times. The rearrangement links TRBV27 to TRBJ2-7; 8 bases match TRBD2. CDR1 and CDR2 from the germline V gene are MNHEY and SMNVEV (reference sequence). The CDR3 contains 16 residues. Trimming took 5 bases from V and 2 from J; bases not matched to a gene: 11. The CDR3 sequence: CASSQILAGGTYEQYF. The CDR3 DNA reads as TGTGCCAGCAGTCAAATTCTGGCGGGAGGTACCTACGAGCAGTACTTC.

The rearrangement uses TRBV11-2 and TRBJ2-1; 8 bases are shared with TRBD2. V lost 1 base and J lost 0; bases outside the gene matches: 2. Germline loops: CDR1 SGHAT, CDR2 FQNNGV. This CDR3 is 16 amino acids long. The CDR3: CASSLVAGGSYNEQFF. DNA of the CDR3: TGTGCCAGCAGCTTAGTCGCGGGAGGCTCCTACAATGAGCAGTTCTTC.

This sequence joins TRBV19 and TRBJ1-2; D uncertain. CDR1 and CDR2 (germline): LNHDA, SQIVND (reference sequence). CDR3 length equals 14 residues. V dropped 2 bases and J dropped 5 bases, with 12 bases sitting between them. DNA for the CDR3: TGTGCCAGTAGTATAACCGACACTGATTATGGCTACACCTTC. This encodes CASSITDTDYGYTF.

The CDR3 protein is CASSSSPGGVTDTQYF. Here the CDR3 DNA reads TGTGCCAGCAGCTCTAGTCCTGGGGGAGTCACAGATACGCAGTATTTT. The chain carries TRBV7-6 and TRBJ2-3; D could derive from TRBD1 or TRBD2 (5 bases each). Trimming took 4 bases from V and 2 from J, leaving 16 bases between them. In germline, CDR1 is SGHVS, CDR2 FNYEAQ. The CDR3 has 16 amino acids.

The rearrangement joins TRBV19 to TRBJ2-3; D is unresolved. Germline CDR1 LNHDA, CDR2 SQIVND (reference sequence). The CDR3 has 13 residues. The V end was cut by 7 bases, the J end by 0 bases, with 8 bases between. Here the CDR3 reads CASNSISTDTQYF. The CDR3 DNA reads TGTGCCAGTAATTCGATTAGCACAGATACGCAGTATTTT.